A single sample gave rise to the 4 T cell receptor beta chains below, sequenced in a study of cytomegalovirus exposure and HLA in healthy donors. The study ran its PCR with 60 Vbeta and 13 Jbeta primers. Repertoires were generated with immunoSEQ multiplex PCR, while TCRdb's copy carries only in-frame clones and drops some. This repertoire shows about 130,000 clones, over 80% found once; its top ten account for roughly 1.2%. Sequences were obtained from PBMCs. The receptors here all came from a boy aged 5-17 years in good health and CMV-seronegative.

The CDR3 coding sequence is TGTGCCAGTAGCCAGGGGGAGCCCCAGCATTTT. This translates into CASSQGEPQHF. The chain carries TRBV19 and TRBJ1-5; 7 bases fit TRBD1. This CDR3 is 11 amino acids long. CDR1 LNHDA and CDR2 SQIVND come from the germline V gene (reference sequence). After removal of 6 bases from V and 8 bases from J, the junction contained 1 base not matched to a gene.

The chain employs TRBV25-1 and TRBJ1-2, with D possibly TRBD1 on 6 matching bases. Germline V gene sequence: CDR1 MGHDK, CDR2 SYGVNS. The CDR3 is 13 residues long. Trimming left V 2 bases short and J 2 bases short, with 6 bases between. The CDR3 loop is CASSETGNYGYTF. CDR3 DNA sequence: TGTGCCAGCAGTGAAACAGGGAACTATGGCTACACCTTC.

The chain carries TRBV29-1 and TRBJ2-3, with TRBD2 as a possible D gene (5 bases). Germline V gene data show CDR1 as SQVTM and CDR2 as ANQGSEA. Trimming stripped 5 bases from V and 1 base from J, with 16 bases between. The CDR3 totals 15 residues. CDR3 residues: CSVYSGPGGTDTQYF. CDR3 nucleotide sequence: TGCAGCGTTTATTCCGGGCCCGGGGGCACAGATACGCAGTATTTT.

The chain recombines TRBV30 with TRBJ2-2; the match to TRBD1 covers 7 bases. The CDR3 contains 12 residues. CDR1 is GTSNPN and CDR2 is SVGIG in the germline V gene (reference sequence). Losses at the gene ends were 4 bases for V and 7 bases for J; bases not matched to a gene: 3. CDR3 sequence (DNA): TGTGCCTGGAACAGGGGCGGCGGGGAGCTGTTTTTT. It encodes CAWNRGGGELFF.